What follows is one T cell receptor (beta chain) and its context. This clone has just a few counts. The antigen this receptor binds is unknown. Within one base of it there is no much larger clone, and no base qualities were kept. TCRbeta CDR3 regions were amplified from genomic DNA using the immunoSEQ Assay, a bias-controlled multiplex PCR. Per the authors' processing: Nucleated cell counts per sample were estimated from amplification of reference gene primers within the assay. Sequence reads were collapsed and filtered to measure the absolute abundance of every unique TCRbeta CDR3 rearrangement. Productive Simpson clonality was computed per sample as the square root of Simpson's diversity index over productive rearrangements. The source is immuneACCESS, and TCRdb retained only in-frame sequences with V and J called. Part of the clones is not carried over; for the studies checked, unresolved V genes explain less than half of this, and the remainder is unexplained. That table is the source of V, J and clone size, and D and trimming were worked out from the DNA. In this sample the table shows 230,000 or so clones, around four fifths of which occur a single time. The ten largest account for around 8.9% of the sample.

Each collaborating institution followed its own protocols to collect whole blood in K2EDTA tubes. For TCRbeta analysis, collaborators shipped samples in one of three forms: frozen whole blood, isolated PBMCs, or DNA extracted from either of those sample types. The CDR3 has 14 amino acids, counting the end cysteine and phenylalanine. Only the CDR3 DNA is retained, 42 bases long and in frame from the first base. CDR1 and CDR2 (SGDLS, YYNGEE) derive from the germline V gene. The V end loses 1 base and the J end loses 4 bases, and a stretch of 11 bases separates them. The sample is drawn from a study of blood T cell repertoires in COVID-19 (TCRdb year 2020). General notes on the study: The collaborator samples originated in the United States, Italy and Spain and spanned the acute and convalescent phases of COVID-19. The prospective study material was composed of cDNA or gDNA derived from T cells, B-cell-depleted T cells, or PBMCs. HLA class I and class II types, where available, came from metadata supplied by the sample provider rather than from assay-based typing. Subjects who had been exposed to COVID-19, were actively infected with it, or had recovered from it provided the deeply sampled blood TCRbeta repertoires that made up the dataset. The samples were drawn from the first 160 participants of the ongoing ImmuneRACE study and from over a thousand subjects provided by 6 global collaborators. A de-identified subject ID, COVID-19 status, age in years and sex were almost always included in the sample metadata. The repertoires were released in a freely available public database meant as a resource for research on the immune response to SARS-CoV-2. Overall study results and their limits: Clinical and demographic metadata were provided uncurated, with the amount varying by source and participant.

This clonotype was sampled from a middle-aged man with active or convalescent COVID-19. Input material: peripheral blood. The chain couples TRBV9 to TRBJ1-1; a tentative D call is TRBD1 (5 bases match). The CDR3 is CASSVMEGTTEAFF. The bases are TGTGCCAGCAGCGTAATGGAGGGGACCACTGAAGCTTTCTTT.